The clone carrying this TCR beta chain was detected only a few times. What it binds is unknown. This record comes from a study of vaccination and CD4 T cells after COVID-19. Study-level background: In the control cultures, a CEFX pool, an HIV-1 Nef pool, or no peptide was supplied.

Oncomine TCR Beta short-read sequencing was applied to DNA from cultured CD4+ T cells. TCRdb fed the PCR reads into MiXCR, producing one record per CDR3 protein. The sample carries about 20,000 distinct CDR3 sequences, about 42% recorded once. Germline CDR1 and CDR2: MNHEY and SVGEGT. The CDR3 extends over 14 amino acids. V was clipped by 0 bases and J by 8 bases, with 13 bases between them. Treatment noted: approximately 9-day PBMC culture with coronavirus spike peptide pools or control peptides (ViraFEST assay). Healthy people receiving the vaccine had no prior SARS-CoV-2 infection, a status indicated by nucleocapsid antibodies testing negative before and after vaccination. Peptide pools at 10 ug/ml and IL-2 at 10 IU/ml were added to cultures of a few million PBMCs per well.

This clonotype was sampled from a human donor who received a COVID-19 vaccine. V and J are TRBV6-2 or TRBV6-3 and TRBJ1-2; D remains ambiguous. The sequencing used CD4+ T cells from blood, cultured in vitro, collected before SARS-CoV-2 vaccination. The DNA for the CDR3 is TGTGCCAGCAGTTACTCGGTGCGCCTGGGAGGCTACACCTTC. Protein sequence: CASSYSVRLGGYTF.